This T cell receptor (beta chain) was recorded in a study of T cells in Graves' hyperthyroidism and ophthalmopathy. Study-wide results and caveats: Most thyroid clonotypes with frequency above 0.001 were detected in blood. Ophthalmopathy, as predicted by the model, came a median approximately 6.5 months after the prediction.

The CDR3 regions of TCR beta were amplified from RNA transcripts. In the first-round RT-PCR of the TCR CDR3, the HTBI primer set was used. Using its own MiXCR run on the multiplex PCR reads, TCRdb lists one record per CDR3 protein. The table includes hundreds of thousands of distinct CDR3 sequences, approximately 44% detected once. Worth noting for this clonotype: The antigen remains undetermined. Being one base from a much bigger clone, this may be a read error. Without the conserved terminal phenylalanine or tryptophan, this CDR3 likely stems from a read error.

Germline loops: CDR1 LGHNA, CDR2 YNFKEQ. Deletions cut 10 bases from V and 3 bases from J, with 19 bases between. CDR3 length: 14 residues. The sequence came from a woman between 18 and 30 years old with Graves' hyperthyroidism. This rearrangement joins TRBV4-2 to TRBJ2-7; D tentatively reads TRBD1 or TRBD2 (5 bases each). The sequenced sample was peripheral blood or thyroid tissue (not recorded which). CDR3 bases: TGTGCCACCAGTGAAGGGACGTCGGTCTACGAGCAGTACCTC. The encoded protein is CATSEGTSVYEQYL.